The following is a T cell receptor (beta chain) sequence with its context. Antigen unknown. A patient was excluded if there was uncontrolled infection, other autoimmune disease, pregnancy or lactation. The data belong to a study of T cells in Graves' hyperthyroidism and ophthalmopathy. Study findings and constraints: Using 13 V-J features, a model discriminated ophthalmopathy from stable hyperthyroidism. The majority of expanded thyroid clonotypes above 0.001 also appeared in blood. The model identified upcoming ophthalmopathy a median approximately six months ahead of onset.

After removal of 0 bases from V and 3 bases from J, the junction contained 8 bases not matched to a gene. This CDR3 spans 16 amino acids. CDR1 and CDR2 from the germline V gene are SGDLS and YYNGEE. The investigators amplified TCR beta CDR3 regions from RNA transcripts. The HTBI primer set was used in a first-round RT-PCR of the TCR CDR3. TCRdb re-called the multiplex PCR reads through MiXCR, storing one row per CDR3 protein. The table lists roughly 500,000 distinct CDR3 sequences, 40% to 55% of them singletons. This TCR derives from an adult woman with Graves' disease, either hyperthyroidism or ophthalmopathy (not recorded which). Sequencing used peripheral blood or thyroid tissue (not recorded which). The rearrangement joins TRBV9 to TRBJ1-2; 7 nucleotides agree with TRBD1. CDR3 protein: CASSVGAGTAHYGYTF. The CDR3 nucleotides read TGTGCCAGCAGCGTAGGAGCCGGGACAGCCCACTATGGCTACACCTTC.